What follows are 30 T cell receptor beta chains derived from one specimen sequenced in a study of T-cell memory formation after mild COVID-19. From the 5' RACE reads, TCRdb called clonotypes with MiXCR, one entry per CDR3 protein. The sample records tens of thousands of distinct CDR3 sequences, over 15% being singletons. The sample taken for sequencing was PBMCs or a T cell subset sorted from them (not recorded which). These receptors originate from an adult woman who had mild COVID-19 (a few samples of this study predate the infection). Cell type and time point are not known.

This clonotype was counted only a few times. The rearrangement joins TRBV12-3 or TRBV12-4 to TRBJ1-6, with D uncertain. The CDR3 extends over 11 amino acids. Trimming pared 4 bases from V and 9 bases from J, leaving 4 bases between. CDR3 nucleotide sequence: TGTGCCAGCAGTTCGGGTTCACCCCTCCACTTT. Amino acid sequence: CASSSGSPLHF.

The rearrangement uses TRBV7-6 and TRBJ2-2; TRBD2 agrees at 7 bases. Germline V lookup: CDR1 SGHVS, CDR2 FNYEAQ. V gave up 1 base and J gave up 1 base; unmatched junction bases: 6. The CDR3 sequence is 17 residues long. The CDR3 sequence is CASSLVGGTENTGELFF. The DNA of the CDR3 is TGTGCCAGCAGCTTAGTGGGGGGGACGGAGAACACCGGGGAGCTGTTTTTT.

This clonotype was seen repeatedly, ten times or more. The CDR3 sequence: CASSPSSGRASDTQYF. DNA for the CDR3: TGCGCCAGCAGCCCCTCAAGCGGGAGAGCGTCAGATACGCAGTATTTT. The V and J genes are TRBV4-3 and TRBJ2-3; 8 bases fit TRBD2. Germline loops: CDR1 LGHNA, CDR2 YSLEER. V was pared by 4 bases and J by 4 bases, with 10 bases of the junction left unmatched. This CDR3 is built from 16 residues.

At least ten counts were recorded for this clonotype. The gene calls are TRBV29-1 and TRBJ2-1; 11 bases match TRBD1. Germline loops: CDR1 SQVTM, CDR2 ANQGSEA. This CDR3 contains 15 residues. With V trimmed by 0 bases and J by 5 bases, 3 bases remained unmatched. The CDR3: CSVEEDRGLHNEQFF. CDR3 in DNA: TGCAGCGTTGAAGAGGACAGGGGGCTTCACAATGAGCAGTTCTTC.

CDR3 DNA: TGTGCCACCAGCAGAGTCGGGGGACTCACCTACAATGAGCAGTTCTTC. This translates into CATSRVGGLTYNEQFF. The V and J genes are TRBV15 and TRBJ2-1, with D possibly matching TRBD2 (6 bases). Germline V gene sequence: CDR1 LNHNV, CDR2 YYDKDF (reference sequence). Deletions cut 1 base from V and 2 bases from J, with 12 bases between. The CDR3 is 16 amino acids.

This clonotype showed up just a few times. V and J are TRBV7-9 and TRBJ2-4, with unresolved D. Looked up from germline, CDR1 is SEHNR and CDR2 is FQNEAQ (reference sequence). CDR3 length: 14 residues. V was pared by 3 bases and J by 2 bases, with 8 bases between. DNA of the CDR3: TGTGCCAGCAGCTTGGGCGGTACCAAAAACATTCAGTACTTC. This gives the protein CASSLGGTKNIQYF.

The genes are TRBV7-9 and TRBJ1-5; 7 bases map to TRBD1. The CDR3 is 14 residues long. Germline V lookup: CDR1 SEHNR, CDR2 FQNEAQ (reference sequence). The V segment lost 10 bases and the J segment 4 bases; nucleotides outside the gene matches: 10. CDR3 protein: CATTKDRVNQPQHF. In DNA form, the CDR3 reads TGTGCCACCACAAAAGACAGGGTGAATCAGCCCCAGCATTTT.

V usage is TRBV5-1 and J usage is TRBJ1-4; no clear D. Trimming removed 4 bases from V and 0 bases from J, with 25 bases in between. CDR1 is SGHRS, CDR2 YFSETQ, per germline. This CDR3 has 20 amino acids. In DNA form, the CDR3 reads TGCGCCAGCAGCCCACGTTTCGTGGCCATGGGCCGCCCAACTAATGAAAAACTGTTTTTT. It yields the protein CASSPRFVAMGRPTNEKLFF.

This clonotype occurred many times. This chain uses TRBV4-1 with TRBJ1-6; 10 nucleotides line up with TRBD1. V was pared by 4 bases and J by 12 bases, with 15 bases of the junction left unmatched. Per germline, CDR1 MGHRA and CDR2 YSYEKL. The CDR3 length is 17 residues. CDR3 bases: TGCGCCAGCAGCCCCACCACCCAGGGACAGGGGAGGGGACCCCTCCACTTT. Translation: CASSPTTQGQGRGPLHF.

The V call is TRBV4-3, the J call TRBJ2-7; 7 bases line up with TRBD2. The CDR3 length is 16 residues. Per germline, CDR1 LGHNA and CDR2 YSLEER. With 0 bases clipped from V and 3 bases from J, the junction kept 8 bases outside the gene matches. The CDR3 DNA reads TGCGCCAGCAGCCAAGAAAGAATCCCTAGCGGCTACGAGCAGTACTTC. Translation: CASSQERIPSGYEQYF.

The rearrangement joins TRBV7-2 to TRBJ2-1; 10 bases match TRBD1. V shed 4 bases and J 7 bases; nucleotides not matched to a gene: 7. This CDR3 has 15 amino acids. Germline values: CDR1 SGHTA, CDR2 FQGNSA. The CDR3 loop is CASSWPGQGNNEQFF. DNA of the CDR3: TGTGCCAGCAGCTGGCCGGGACAGGGGAATAATGAGCAGTTCTTC.

The table lists this clonotype with a few counts. This chain links TRBV5-4 with TRBJ2-5, with 10 bases aligning to TRBD2. Germline lookup yields CDR1 SGHNT and CDR2 YYREEE (reference sequence). The CDR3 totals 14 residues. V was pared by 7 bases and J by 1 base, with 4 bases of the junction left unmatched. CDR3 sequence reads: CASSVAGGQETQYF. Here the CDR3 DNA reads TGTGCCAGCTCCGTAGCGGGGGGCCAAGAGACCCAGTACTTC.

This clonotype was detected a few times. This CDR3 reads CASSLNREQPQHF. CDR3 nucleotide sequence: TGTGCCAGCAGCCTCAACAGGGAACAGCCCCAGCATTTT. The rearrangement joins TRBV4-2 to TRBJ1-5; D might be TRBD1 (6 bases). CDR1 is LGHNA and CDR2 is YNFKEQ in the germline V gene. V lost 4 bases, J lost 7 bases, and 11 bases lay in between. The CDR3 length is 13 residues.

This clonotype came up a few times. The rearrangement links TRBV7-9 to TRBJ2-4; TRBD1 is a possible D gene (5 bases). The V gene lost 1 base and the J gene lost 4 bases, with 5 bases spanning the gap. Per germline, CDR1 SEHNR and CDR2 FQNEAQ (reference sequence). The CDR3 runs 13 residues. CDR3 loop: CASSLGQKNIQYF. The CDR3, as DNA: TGTGCCAGCAGCTTAGGACAGAAAAACATTCAGTACTTC.

This clonotype has only a few counts. J is TRBJ2-3 and V is TRBV7-9; no firm D call. Germline V CDR1 and CDR2: SEHNR, FQNEAQ (reference sequence). The CDR3 length is 16 residues. The ends were cut back, 1 base at V and 0 bases at J, with 11 bases in the middle. The CDR3 DNA sequence: TGTGCCAGCAGCTTAGACGGTGGAGTGAGCACAGATACGCAGTATTTT. Its translation is CASSLDGGVSTDTQYF.

The chain combines TRBV7-9 with TRBJ1-2; D might be TRBD1 (5 bases). The CDR3 is 13 residues long. V was pared by 3 bases and J by 4 bases, with 9 bases between. The germline CDR1 and CDR2 sequences are SEHNR and FQNEAQ (reference sequence). In DNA form, the CDR3 reads TGTGCCAGCAGCTTTGGGGGTATCTATGGCTACACCTTC. It specifies CASSFGGIYGYTF.

The V call is TRBV28, the J call TRBJ2-5; D not certain. The V end lost 6 bases, the J end lost 1 base, and 6 bases lay between the germline ends. The CDR3 has 12 residues. Germline-derived CDR1 and CDR2 are MDHEN and SYDVKM. The CDR3 is CASRRLQETQYF. In nucleotides, the CDR3 is TGTGCCAGCAGACGACTCCAAGAGACCCAGTACTTC.

The chain links TRBV13 to TRBJ2-3; 9 bases align to TRBD2. J gave up 4 bases and V 3 bases, and 11 bases lay outside the gene matches. The CDR3 has 17 residues. Germline CDR1 and CDR2: PRHDT and FYEKMQ (reference sequence). This CDR3 reads CASSLPEEAGGPDTQYF. CDR3 coding DNA: TGTGCCAGCAGCTTGCCCGAGGAAGCGGGGGGACCAGATACGCAGTATTTT.

The sample holds a few counts of this clonotype. V is TRBV28 and J is TRBJ1-4; D may be TRBD1 (5 bases). This CDR3 comprises 14 residues. Trimming removed 5 bases from V and 4 bases from J, with 11 bases in between. The germline V gene has CDR1 MDHEN and CDR2 SYDVKM. CDR3 region: CASSLGRINEKLFF. The CDR3 bases are TGTGCCAGCAGTCTGGGACGGATTAATGAAAAACTGTTTTTT.

The J gene is TRBJ2-7, the V gene TRBV12-3 or TRBV12-4; 9 positions match TRBD1. The CDR3 has 15 residues. The V and J ends lost 5 bases and 3 bases, in that order; junction bases with no gene match: 8. The CDR3 protein is CASSPPGGQGYEQYF. CDR3 sequence (DNA): TGTGCCAGCAGTCCGCCCGGGGGACAGGGCTACGAGCAGTACTTC.

The genes are TRBV5-1 and TRBJ2-5; 8 bases fit TRBD1. The CDR3 has 13 residues. Germline CDR1 reads SGHRS; CDR2 reads YFSETQ. The V segment lost 1 base and the J segment 5 bases; nucleotides outside the gene matches: 1. The CDR3 DNA sequence: TGCGCCAGCAGCTTGCACAGGGGGGAGACCCAGTACTTC. Its translation is CASSLHRGETQYF.

This clonotype was counted at least ten times. The chain joins TRBV11-2 to TRBJ2-7, with 9 bases that match TRBD1. This CDR3 has 15 amino acids. The germline V gene encodes CDR1 SGHAT and CDR2 FQNNGV. The ends lost 5 bases at V and 4 bases at J; junction bases unmatched: 9. The CDR3 coding sequence is TGTGCCAGCAGCCCCTTCCGGGACAGGGCATACGAGCAGTACTTC. This encodes CASSPFRDRAYEQYF.

The chain has TRBV20-1 and TRBJ2-7, with D perhaps matching TRBD1 (6 bases). This CDR3 has 13 amino acids. Trimming took 6 bases from V and 3 from J, leaving 15 bases between them. Germline V gene lookup returns CDR1 DFQATT and CDR2 SNEGSKA (reference sequence). The CDR3 here is CSAGPGTSYEQYF. In nucleotides, the CDR3 is TGCAGTGCAGGCCCCGGGACAAGCTACGAGCAGTACTTC.

This clonotype was recorded a few times. This sequence joins TRBV29-1 and TRBJ2-7; TRBD1 matches 9 bases. Germline trimming cut 7 bases from V and 6 bases from J; bases unmatched to any gene: 10. This CDR3 region has 13 residues. Germline CDR1 reads SQVTM; CDR2 reads ANQGSEA. The CDR3 reads CSATGTGSPEQYF. As DNA, the CDR3 is TGCAGCGCTACCGGGACAGGGAGCCCCGAGCAGTACTTC.

This clonotype has a count of ten or more. The V call is TRBV7-9, the J call TRBJ2-1; 8 bases line up with TRBD2. The V and J ends lost 4 bases and 6 bases, in that order; junction bases with no gene match: 5. Per the germline V gene, CDR1 is SEHNR and CDR2 is FQNEAQ (reference sequence). The CDR3 totals 14 residues. The CDR3 is CASSWRTSPNEQFF. In DNA, the CDR3 is TGTGCCAGCAGCTGGCGGACTAGCCCCAATGAGCAGTTCTTC.

This clonotype came up a few times. The chain couples TRBV9 to TRBJ2-3; tentative D call: TRBD1 (5 bases). CDR3 length: 16 residues. Germline assignment: CDR1 SGDLS and CDR2 YYNGEE. Between the trimmed V and J ends, which lost 0 bases and 0 bases, there was a span of 11 bases. The CDR3 DNA is TGTGCCAGCAGCGTAGTGTCAGGGCTTAGCACAGATACGCAGTATTTT. Translated: CASSVVSGLSTDTQYF.

This clonotype was seen a few times. The CDR3 DNA reads TGCAGCGTTGTGGCCGAAGATCAGCCCCAGCATTTT. It yields the protein CSVVAEDQPQHF. The chain uses TRBV29-1 and TRBJ1-5, with no clear D. V was pared by 4 bases and J by 5 bases, with 9 bases between. Germline V gives CDR1 SQVTM, CDR2 ANQGSEA. CDR3 size: 12 residues.

This rearrangement joins TRBV6-2 or TRBV6-3 to TRBJ2-7; TRBD2 matches 14 bases. This CDR3 spans 16 amino acids. The V gene end was trimmed by 2 bases and the J gene end by 7 bases; junction bases not matched to a gene: 7. Germline V gives CDR1 MNHEY, CDR2 SVGEGT. DNA of the CDR3: TGTGCCAGCAGTTACCTGGGACTAGCGGGAGTGGAGGAGCAGTACTTC. This encodes CASSYLGLAGVEEQYF.

This clonotype was counted between two and nine times. The chain links TRBV30 to TRBJ2-1; TRBD1 matches 8 bases. V trimming: 0 bases; J trimming: 4 bases; junction bases outside the gene matches: 8. The CDR3 loop spans 16 amino acids. Germline lookup yields CDR1 GTSNPN and CDR2 SVGIG (reference sequence). The CDR3 is CAWSVPGQVKYNEQFF. CDR3 nucleotide sequence: TGTGCCTGGAGTGTCCCGGGACAGGTGAAATACAATGAGCAGTTCTTC. The whole variable domain, remainder taken from reference TRBV30 and TRBJ2-1, is SQTIHQWPATLVQPVGSPLSLECTVEGTSNPNLYWYRQAAGRGLQLLFYSVGIGQISSEVPQNLSASRPQDRQFILSSKKLLLSDSGFYLCAWSVPGQVKYNEQFFGPGTRLTVL.

This clonotype was counted a few times. Here the CDR3 reads CASSGTDRGERETQYF. CDR3 nucleotide sequence: TGTGCCAGCAGCGGTACGGACAGGGGTGAAAGAGAGACCCAGTACTTC. This chain joins TRBV5-5 and TRBJ2-5; 9 positions match TRBD1. CDR3 length: 16 residues. CDR1 SGHKS and CDR2 YYEKEE come from the germline V gene (reference sequence). With 4 bases clipped from V and 4 bases from J, the junction kept 11 bases outside the gene matches.